This is a list of T cell receptor beta chains from one sample in a study of CD8+ T cells in alopecia areata. Data came from immunoSEQ multiplex PCR; TCRdb stores just in-frame clones and leaves some out. The sample records fewer than 200,000 clones, about 63% being singletons. Sequencing used CD4+ T cells sorted from blood, obtained at week 0. These receptors were collected from a human donor with alopecia areata. Each CDR3 is given with its conserved first and last residue. The order of the fields is clone size, V gene, J gene, D gene, CDR3 DNA, CDR3 protein. A D gene is named only where the DNA matches it firmly. Some rows mark clone size as missing; the rest say once, few, many or name a class of expanded clone.

>many|TRBV19|TRBJ2-6|TRBD1
TGTGCCAGTAGTACCCAAGGGACAGGGACTGGGGCCAACGTCCTGACTTTC
CASSTQGTGTGANVLTF
>NA|TRBV11-2|TRBJ2-7|TRBD1
TGTGCCAGCAGCGGAAGGGACAGAGAGGCCTACGAGCAGTACTTC
CASSGRDREAYEQYF
>many|TRBV27|TRBJ1-5|NA
TGTGCCAGCAGAGGGGGGGGCGGTTGGACCCAGCATTTT
CASRGGGGWTQHF
>NA|TRBV30|TRBJ2-7|NA
TGTGCCTGGAGTCCTGGGGGCGCGTCTGGGGAGCAGTACTTC
CAWSPGGASGEQYF
>NA|TRBV29-1|TRBJ2-6|TRBD1
TGCAGCGTTGGACAGGGGTCTGGGGCCAACGTCCTGACTTTC
CSVGQGSGANVLTF
>NA|TRBV30|TRBJ2-7|NA
TGTGCCTGGAGTACGGAGTACGAGCAGTACTTC
CAWSTEYEQYF
>NA|TRBV29-1|TRBJ1-5|NA
TGCAGCGTTGCCCGGGCGCCCAATCAGCCCCAGCATTTT
CSVARAPNQPQHF
>once|TRBV7-9|TRBJ1-2|NA
TGTGCCAGCAGCTTAAGTCGGTCTAACTATGGCTACACCTTC
CASSLSRSNYGYTF
>NA|TRBV4-2|TRBJ2-5|NA
TGTGCCAGCAGCCAAGATACAGGCCAAGAGACCCAGTACTTC
CASSQDTGQETQYF
>NA|TRBV6-5|TRBJ1-1|NA
TGTGCCAGCAGGAGGGGCAATGTTGAAGCTTTCTTT
CASRRGNVEAFF
>few|TRBV2|TRBJ2-5|TRBD2
TGTGCCAGCAGTGGGACTAGGCGGGAGACCCAGTACTTC
CASSGTRRETQYF
>NA|TRBV11-2|TRBJ2-7|NA
TGTGCCAGCAGCTTAAACAGCGTTGGCGAGCAGTACTTC
CASSLNSVGEQYF
>NA|TRBV27|TRBJ2-3|NA
TGTGCCAGCAGTTTATTTCGACCCACAGATACGCAGTATTTT
CASSLFRPTDTQYF
>NA|TRBV29-1|TRBJ2-3|NA
TGCAGCGTTGAAAGCTATGATACGCAGTATTTT
CSVESYDTQYF
>few|TRBV10-3|TRBJ2-1|NA
TGTGCCATCAGTGACGGCAGCTCCTACAATGAGCAGTTCTTC
CAISDGSSYNEQFF
>NA|TRBV7-9|TRBJ2-3|NA
TGTGCCAGCAGCTTATTGGTGGGACCCCGCACAGATACGCAGTATTTT
CASSLLVGPRTDTQYF
>NA|TRBV7-2|TRBJ2-3|TRBD2
TGTGCCAGCAGCCCGATCCTAGCGGGGGGGAGCACAGATACGCAGTATTTT
CASSPILAGGSTDTQYF
>NA|TRBV29-1|TRBJ1-1|TRBD1
TGCAGCGTTAAGGACAGGGAGGTTTTGACTGAAGCTTTCTTT
CSVKDREVLTEAFF
>NA|TRBV5-1|TRBJ1-2|NA
TGCGCCAGCAGCTTGGATACGCCCTATGGCTACACCTTC
CASSLDTPYGYTF
>NA|TRBV6-1|TRBJ1-1|NA
TGTGCCAGCAGTCGGACAGTTAACACTGAAGCTTTCTTT
CASSRTVNTEAFF
>NA|TRBV29-1|TRBJ2-7|NA
TGCAGCGTTGTCTCAACCTACGAGCAGTACTTC
CSVVSTYEQYF
>NA|TRBV29-1|TRBJ2-7|NA
TGCAGCGTACGGGACGCCGGCTCAGCAGACGAGCAGTACTTC
CSVRDAGSADEQYF
>NA|TRBV4-2|TRBJ2-7|NA
TGTGCCAGCAGCCAAGAGGGAATAGCCTCCTACGAGCAGTACTTC
CASSQEGIASYEQYF
>few|TRBV15|TRBJ2-7|NA
TGTGCCACCAGCAGAGATGGCGGGGCTGGGGCCTACGAGCAGTACTTC
CATSRDGGAGAYEQYF
>NA|TRBV10-3|TRBJ1-5|NA
TGTGCCATCAGTGAGTCCAATCAGCCCCAGCATTTT
CAISESNQPQHF
>NA|TRBV2|TRBJ1-3|NA
TGTGCCAGCAGAAAGGACGCCTCTGGAAACACCATATATTTT
CASRKDASGNTIYF
>NA|TRBV29-1|TRBJ2-6|TRBD1
TGCAGCGTTCCGGGACAGCTACCAGGGGCCAACGTCCTGACTTTC
CSVPGQLPGANVLTF
>NA|TRBV29-1|TRBJ1-1|NA
TGCAGCGTTGGAGTCCACACTGAAGCTTTCTTT
CSVGVHTEAFF
>once|TRBV5-1|TRBJ2-7|TRBD2
TGCGCCAGCGGACCAGGGACTAGCGATAAGCAGTACTTC
CASGPGTSDKQYF
>NA|TRBV11-2|TRBJ2-7|NA
TGTGCCAGCAGCTTACTACGAGCCGAGCAGTACTTC
CASSLLRAEQYF
>NA|TRBV30|TRBJ2-4|NA
TGTGCCTGGATGGACCGGGAATACAAAAACATTCAGTACTTC
CAWMDREYKNIQYF
>few|TRBV11-2|TRBJ1-2|NA
TGTGCCAGCAGCTTAGAGACAGCTCCTAACTATGGCTACACCTTC
CASSLETAPNYGYTF
>NA|TRBV19|TRBJ1-2|TRBD1
TGTGCCAGTAGTAGGCAGGGGGTTGGCTACACCTTC
CASSRQGVGYTF
>NA|TRBV4-1|TRBJ1-2|NA
TGCGCCAGCAGCCAGGTTGTCGGCAACTATGGCTACACCTTC
CASSQVVGNYGYTF
>NA|TRBV9|TRBJ1-6|NA
TGTGCCAGCAGTAGGGACACACGAAATTCACCCCTCCACTTT
CASSRDTRNSPLHF
>NA|TRBV25-1|TRBJ1-3|NA
TGTGCCAGCAGTGAATCTGGTTCTGGAAACACCATATATTTT
CASSESGSGNTIYF
>NA|TRBV5-6|TRBJ2-3|NA
TGTGCCAGCGAGGGCACCAAAAGCACAGATACGCAGTATTTT
CASEGTKSTDTQYF